Shown below are 26 T cell receptor beta chains from a single sample sequenced in a study of blood T cell repertoires in COVID-19. The data were produced by immunoSEQ multiplex PCR, yet TCRdb's version contains in-frame clones alone and is incomplete. The table records more than 95,000 clones, 90% of them present only once. The specimen sequenced was peripheral blood. The receptor set was obtained from a man between 60 and 70 years old with acute or convalescent COVID-19.

The rearrangement links TRBV5-1 to TRBJ1-6, with TRBD1 identical over 8 bases. The V gene end was trimmed by 4 bases and the J gene end by 10 bases; junction bases not matched to a gene: 13. The CDR3 extends over 16 amino acids. Germline CDR1 SGHRS, CDR2 YFSETQ. Here the CDR3 reads CASSGGQGGSGSPLHF. Here the CDR3 DNA reads TGCGCCAGCAGCGGAGGACAGGGAGGGTCAGGATCACCCCTCCACTTT.

This clone turned up a few times. This chain links TRBV30 with TRBJ2-2; 7 positions match TRBD1. The CDR3 runs 15 residues. From germline, CDR1 is GTSNPN and CDR2 SVGIG (reference sequence). The junction had 7 bases not matched to a gene; V was cut back by 2 bases and J by 4 bases. The CDR3 coding sequence is TGTGCCTGGAGTCTAGGGCCAGGGGGCACCGGGGAGCTGTTTTTT. The encoded protein is CAWSLGPGGTGELFF.

This clone showed up just a few times. The J gene is TRBJ2-1, the V gene TRBV10-3; TRBD1 is a possible D gene (5 bases). Trimming removed 2 bases at V and 8 bases at J, with 19 bases between. The CDR3 has 16 residues. CDR1 is ENHRY, CDR2 SYGVKD, per germline. The CDR3 protein is CAISEPGQGAGDEQFF. CDR3 in DNA: TGTGCCATCAGTGAGCCCGGGCAGGGCGCTGGGGATGAGCAGTTCTTC.

The rearrangement uses TRBV29-1 and TRBJ1-2; D may be TRBD1 (5 bases). The germline CDR1 and CDR2 sequences are SQVTM and ANQGSEA. CDR3 length: 12 amino acids. Trimming removed 6 bases from V and 8 bases from J, with 16 bases in between. The CDR3 region has the DNA TGCAGCGTGTCAGGGTACCGAGGAGGCTACACCTTC. Translation: CSVSGYRGGYTF.

The chain employs TRBV6-5 and TRBJ1-1, with a possible D match to TRBD1 (5 bases). This CDR3 has 12 amino acids. Germline CDR1 MNHEY, CDR2 SVGAGI. V shed 2 bases and J shed 9 bases, with 10 bases lying between them. DNA for the CDR3: TGTGCCAGCAGTTACCTTCAGGGCCAAGCTTTCTTT. Its translation is CASSYLQGQAFF.

This sequence joins TRBV5-1 and TRBJ2-5; TRBD2 agrees at 9 bases. Unmatched junction bases numbered 13, after V lost 4 bases and J lost 3 bases. The CDR3 is 17 amino acids. CDR1 is SGHRS, CDR2 YFSETQ, per germline. CDR3 residues: CASSPRASGEGKETQYF. The CDR3 nucleotides are TGCGCCAGCAGCCCCCGCGCTAGCGGGGAGGGCAAAGAGACCCAGTACTTC.

This chain connects TRBV11-2 to TRBJ2-7; D might be TRBD1 (5 bases). CDR1 is SGHAT and CDR2 is FQNNGV in the germline V gene. Trimming pared 5 bases from V and 3 bases from J, leaving 20 bases between. The CDR3 sequence is 16 residues long. The CDR3 nucleotides are TGTGCCAGCAGCCCTCAAGTGGGGCTTAATCACTACGAGCAGTACTTC. Protein: CASSPQVGLNHYEQYF.

This clone was seen a single time. The gene calls are TRBV7-8 and TRBJ1-6, with no clear D. Germline CDR1 reads SGHVS; CDR2 reads FQNEAQ. Trimming took off 3 bases at V and 7 bases at J, with 13 bases between the two ends. This CDR3 is built from 15 residues. Here the CDR3 DNA reads TGTGCCAGCAGCTTGGGAGGCCGGTTGAATTCACCCCTCCACTTT. Encoded protein: CASSLGGRLNSPLHF.

The genes are TRBV29-1 and TRBJ2-5; 8 bases match TRBD1. CDR1 is SQVTM and CDR2 is ANQGSEA in the germline V gene. The CDR3 is 12 residues long. Trimming removed 6 bases from V and 3 bases from J; junction bases left unmatched: 3. The chain's CDR3 is CSVGTGEETQYF. The DNA of the CDR3 is TGCAGCGTGGGGACAGGAGAAGAGACCCAGTACTTC.

The V and J genes are TRBV27 and TRBJ1-2, with 8 positions matching TRBD1. The CDR3 extends over 14 amino acids. The V segment lost 6 bases and the J segment 0 bases; nucleotides outside the gene matches: 3. CDR1 is MNHEY and CDR2 is SMNVEV in the germline V gene (reference sequence). The CDR3 here is CASRDRETNYGYTF. The CDR3, as DNA: TGTGCCAGCAGGGACAGGGAAACTAACTATGGCTACACCTTC.

This chain joins TRBV2 and TRBJ1-2, with TRBD1 identical over 7 bases. This CDR3 region has 15 residues. Germline lookup yields CDR1 SNHLY and CDR2 FYNNEI. With 6 bases clipped from V and 7 bases from J, the junction kept 14 bases outside the gene matches. CDR3 in DNA: TGTGCCAGCAGCGGACCAGGGGGTAGACCCTTTGGCTACACCTTC. It yields the protein CASSGPGGRPFGYTF.

The gene calls are TRBV30 and TRBJ1-2; 7 nucleotides match TRBD1. Germline V lookup: CDR1 GTSNPN, CDR2 SVGIG (reference sequence). The CDR3 is 15 residues long. Trimming took 3 bases from V and 8 from J; bases not matched to a gene: 15. In DNA form, the CDR3 reads TGTGCCTGGAGGGACCGGGGCAGGGGGTCGAGGGGCTACACCTTC. Protein sequence: CAWRDRGRGSRGYTF.

The chain uses TRBV10-1 and TRBJ2-3; TRBD1 agrees at 11 bases. The CDR3 consists of 17 residues. V lost 6 bases, J lost 5 bases, and 13 bases stayed unmatched. The V gene's germline CDR1 is WNHNN and CDR2 SYGVQD (reference sequence). The CDR3 DNA reads TGCGCCAGCAGCAGAGCCTCCGGAGGGACAGGGGGAGATACGCAGTATTTT. It encodes CASSRASGGTGGDTQYF.

The V gene is TRBV6-5, the J gene TRBJ1-3; D is possibly TRBD1 (6 bases). The germline V and J ends were trimmed by 4 bases and 2 bases, with 9 bases remaining between them. The CDR3 spans 14 residues. In germline, CDR1 is MNHEY, CDR2 SVGAGI. The CDR3 region has the DNA TGTGCCAGCAGTTCAACAGGGACTGGAAACACCATATATTTT. It specifies CASSSTGTGNTIYF.

V and J are TRBV7-8 and TRBJ2-1; 8 nucleotides align to TRBD2. The CDR3 consists of 17 residues. CDR1 is SGHVS and CDR2 is FQNEAQ in the germline V gene. With 3 bases clipped from V and 0 bases from J, the junction kept 7 bases outside the gene matches. This chain's CDR3 is CASSLGLVIVSYNEQFF. The CDR3 DNA is TGTGCCAGCAGCTTGGGACTAGTTATCGTCTCCTACAATGAGCAGTTCTTC.

CDR3 protein: CASSYSAGIQPQHF. For the CDR3, the DNA is TGTGCCAGCAGTTACTCCGCAGGGATACAGCCCCAGCATTTT. The rearrangement joins TRBV6-6 to TRBJ1-5, with D possibly TRBD1 on 5 matching bases. This CDR3 has 14 residues. Germline V gene lookup returns CDR1 MNHNY and CDR2 SVGAGI (reference sequence). V was clipped by 0 bases and J by 7 bases, with 10 bases between them.

The chain uses TRBV3-1 (or the pseudogene TRBV3-2) and TRBJ1-2; maybe TRBD1 (5 bases). This CDR3 comprises 12 residues. The ends were cut back, 5 bases at V and 7 bases at J, with 11 bases in the middle. CDR1 and CDR2 (germline): LGHDT, YNNKEL (reference sequence). In DNA form, the CDR3 reads TGTGCCAGCAGCTCCCAGGGTCGTGGCTACACCTTC. It is translated as CASSSQGRGYTF.

The rearrangement links TRBV5-4 to TRBJ2-1; the match to TRBD1 covers 12 bases. After removal of 5 bases from V and 9 bases from J, the junction contained 6 bases not matched to a gene. The CDR3 is 14 residues long. Germline loops: CDR1 SGHNT, CDR2 YYREEE (reference sequence). CDR3: CASRGQGARGEQFF. The CDR3 DNA reads TGTGCCAGCAGGGGACAGGGGGCGCGAGGTGAGCAGTTCTTC. Supplemented by reference TRBV5-4 and TRBJ2-1, the full variable domain reads ETGVTQSPTHLIKTRGQQVTLRCSSQSGHNTVSWYQQALGQGPQFIFQYYREEENGRGNFPPRFSGLQFPNYSSELNVNALELDDSALYLCASRGQGARGEQFFGPGTRLTVL.

The V and J genes are TRBV15 and TRBJ2-7; possible D gene TRBD1, 5 bases. Trimming took 1 base from V and 2 from J, leaving 6 bases between them. Germline V gene data show CDR1 as LNHNV and CDR2 as YYDKDF (reference sequence). CDR3 length: 13 residues. CDR3 DNA: TGTGCCACCAGCAGAGCGGACACCTACGAGCAGTACTTC. It encodes CATSRADTYEQYF.

The chain carries TRBV6-5 and TRBJ1-5; 8 positions agree with TRBD1. J lost 0 bases, V lost 4 bases, and 5 bases had no gene match. The germline CDR1 and CDR2 sequences are MNHEY and SVGAGI. The CDR3 extends over 16 amino acids. This chain's CDR3 is CASSFYRGTSNQPQHF. The CDR3 DNA sequence: TGTGCCAGCAGTTTTTACAGGGGGACTAGCAATCAGCCCCAGCATTTT.

The genes are TRBV5-1 and TRBJ2-5; 7 bases agree with TRBD2. The V gene end was trimmed by 5 bases and the J gene end by 1 base; junction bases not matched to a gene: 5. Germline lookup yields CDR1 SGHRS and CDR2 YFSETQ. The length of the CDR3 is 14 residues. This CDR3 reads CASRKLATQETQYF. The CDR3 nucleotides read TGCGCCAGCAGGAAACTAGCGACCCAAGAGACCCAGTACTTC.

The chain carries TRBV27 and TRBJ1-6, with D hard to call. The CDR3 extends over 16 amino acids. V gave up 2 bases and J gave up 4 bases, with 12 bases separating them. The germline CDR1 and CDR2 sequences are MNHEY and SMNVEV (reference sequence). CDR3 nucleotides: TGTGCCAGCAGTTTAGGCTGGGGAGTTTATAATTCACCCCTCCACTTT. Translated: CASSLGWGVYNSPLHF.

The chain is built from TRBV6-1 and TRBJ1-1; D possibly corresponds to TRBD1 (5 bases). CDR3 length: 12 residues. Germline CDR1 reads MNHNS; CDR2 reads SASEGT. Trimming cost V 2 bases and J 5 bases, with 6 bases left between them. The CDR3 is CASSEQGTEAFF. CDR3 sequence (DNA): TGTGCCAGCAGTGAACAGGGAACTGAAGCTTTCTTT.

J is TRBJ1-3 and V is TRBV18, with a weak D call TRBD1 (5 bases). This CDR3 spans 18 amino acids. Germline V gives CDR1 KGHSH, CDR2 LQKENI. V was clipped by 3 bases and J by 2 bases, with 20 bases between them. This chain's CDR3 is CASSPQTSRDSAGNTIYF. CDR3 nucleotides: TGTGCCAGCTCACCCCAAACCAGCCGAGACAGCGCTGGAAACACCATATATTTT.

This clone was observed once. The chain joins TRBV28 to TRBJ1-1; D is perhaps TRBD1 (6 bases). Trimming pared 1 base from V and 4 bases from J, leaving 13 bases between. The CDR3 has 15 amino acids. Per germline, CDR1 MDHEN and CDR2 SYDVKM. The CDR3 region has the DNA TGTGCCAGCAGTTTATCTGGGGGGGCGGGCACTGAAGCTTTCTTT. It yields the protein CASSLSGGAGTEAFF.

The rearrangement links TRBV28 to TRBJ2-7, with TRBD1 matching over 7 bases. Germline CDR1 reads MDHEN; CDR2 reads SYDVKM. The CDR3 is 15 residues long. V dropped 1 base and J dropped 2; count of bases not matched to a gene: 5. The CDR3 loop is CASSLSLGGTYEQYF. The DNA for the CDR3 is TGTGCCAGCAGTTTATCGCTAGGGGGCACCTACGAGCAGTACTTC.